This T cell receptor (beta chain) emerged from a study of blood T cell repertoires in COVID-19. About the study: T cells, B-cell-depleted T cells, or PBMCs supplied cDNA or gDNA.

Per the germline V gene, CDR1 is SGHAT and CDR2 is FQNNGV. The CDR3 covers 13 residues. With 3 bases removed from V and 0 bases from J, the gap between germline ends came to 5 bases. In its sample, this clone was seen once. Seattle's enrolled individuals joined amid active infection and were then monitored longitudinally. Using immunoSEQ multiplex PCR, the repertoire was profiled, and TCRdb retains in-frame clones only, with some absent. The sample shows fewer than 140,000 clones, 76% of them seen only once. Sequences were obtained from peripheral blood. This clonotype originated in a man of 80 years or more with COVID-19, enrolled during active disease. This chain uses TRBV11-2 with TRBJ2-5; D might be TRBD1 (5 bases). CDR3 region: CASSLTDQETQYF. The CDR3 bases are TGTGCCAGCAGCTTGACAGACCAAGAGACCCAGTACTTC. Complete variable domain (other parts from reference TRBV11-2 and TRBJ2-5): EAGVAQSPRYKIIEKRQSVAFWCNPISGHATLYWYQQILGQGPKLLIQFQNNGVVDDSQLPKDRFSAERLKGVDSTLKIQPAKLEDSAVYLCASSLTDQETQYFGPGTRLLVL.